This TCR beta chain originates from a study of siplizumab effects on memory and regulatory T cells. Profiled with immunoSEQ multiplex PCR; TCRdb holds only in-frame clones, not every one. The profile covers approximately 100,000 clones, with about 90% appearing a single time and under 0.75% taken by the ten largest. Between the trimmed V and J ends, which lost 2 bases and 0 bases, there was a span of 8 bases. This CDR3 is 16 amino acids long. Per germline, CDR1 ENHRY and CDR2 SYGVKD. This sequence joins TRBV10-3 and TRBJ1-6; no firm D call. This clonotype was obtained from a human donor in good health. Specimen: Tregs sorted from blood. CDR3 loop: CAISEAPSSYNSPLHF. The CDR3, as DNA: TGTGCCATCAGTGAGGCACCAAGCTCCTATAATTCACCCCTCCACTTT.